The entry below describes one T cell receptor beta chain. What it recognizes is unknown. The study ran its PCR with 60 Vbeta and 13 Jbeta primers. The protocol was immunoSEQ multiplex PCR, while the TCRdb copy is restricted to in-frame clones and leaves out a portion. The specimen's table records 150,000 or so clones. The CDR3 is 14 amino acids. Looked up from germline, CDR1 is MNHNY and CDR2 is SVGAGI (reference sequence). Trimming shortened V by 2 bases and J by 1 base, and 8 bases separated the two germline ends. This sample was included in a study of cytomegalovirus exposure and HLA in healthy donors. Study outcomes and limitations: For most TCR sequences rarity was the rule, although some public TCRs occurred in many donors.

The origin of this receptor is a middle-aged woman in good health and CMV-seropositive. The rearrangement links TRBV6-6 to TRBJ1-1; possible D gene TRBD1, 5 bases. Specimen: PBMCs. The CDR3: CASSYAQGNTEAFF. In DNA, the CDR3 is TGTGCCAGCAGTTACGCTCAGGGGAACACTGAAGCTTTCTTT.